This TCR beta chain was captured by sequencing in a study of T cells expressing NK-cell markers (dated by TCRdb to between 2020 and 2021). A note on the overall study: About eight donors provided sorted CD3+CD56+NKG2C+, CD3+CD56+NKG2C- and CD3+CD56-NKG2C+ T-cell subsets, whose TCR beta-chain repertoires were profiled. Among the eight sequenced donors, seven were HCMV-seropositive and one was HCMV-seronegative. Randomly selected healthy volunteers, three men and five women, were used as the eight sequenced donors. The libraries were sequenced on Illumina HiSeq 2000/2500, MiSeq or NextSeq, producing 2 x 150 bp reads. General conclusions and limits of the study: Those dominant clonotypes were again the most abundant among CD3+CD56-NKG2C+ cells in a few donors, at about 25-60.1%. It remained unclear whether the expanded NKG2C-expressing T cell clones were specific for HCMV antigens. In over five donors, the dominant CD3+CD56+NKG2C+ clonotypes were among the top 10 CD8+ clonotypes and accounted for about 1.0-7.5% of CD8+ T cells.

With respect to this clonotype: The antigen it binds to is not known.

The CDR3 spans 16 residues, from the cysteine through the phenylalanine. No nucleotide data were recorded. The CDR1 and CDR2 encoded by the germline V gene are MNHEY and SVGAGI. Instrument used: Illumina HiSeq 2000. 5'RACE template switching, by which a universal primer site and unique molecular identifiers were added, was used to make TCR beta cDNA libraries. cDNA synthesis was primed from the TCR beta constant segment and was followed by two successive PCR amplification steps. The authors' analysis ran thus. MIGEC handled demultiplexing of the reads and grouping by UMI, while MiTCR was used to assemble and quantify clonotypes. To exclude erroneous sequences, any TCR cDNA sequence not supported by at least two reads was discarded. The tcR package was used for downstream repertoire analysis, and clonotypes were matched across fractions by CDR3 nucleotide sequence plus V segment. Antigen specificity was annotated against VDJdb with VDJmatch, allowing one amino acid substitution in CDR3. TCRdb reprocessed the reads and provides one entry for every CDR3 protein sequence; no DNA is given. The V and J calls and clone size are TCRdb's, not the authors'. This sample's records show around 260,000 distinct CDR3 sequences. 4% to 5% of the sample is in the top ten clones.

HCMV-specific IgG was detected in serum with a commercial ELISA kit to determine HCMV serostatus. Ficoll density gradient centrifugation was used to isolate peripheral blood mononuclear cells from blood. The chain links TRBV6-5 with TRBJ2-1; lacking DNA, the TRBD2 call made by TCRdb goes unchecked. The sequence came from a woman aged 18 to 75 in good health. Material: blood T cells: a sorted CD56 or NKG2C T cell subset, CD4+ or CD8+ T cells, or bulk PBMC T cells (not recorded which). CDR3 loop: CASNFPAGGRNNEQFF.